Here is one TCR beta chain with its context. Its specificity is not known. Germline is not matched at one junction end, which may reflect a read error. PCR employed 60 Vbeta and 13 Jbeta primers. The method was immunoSEQ multiplex PCR; TCRdb's version includes in-frame clones alone and lacks a portion of them. The sample lists over 150,000 clones; over 65% were seen once. The CDR3 contains 13 residues. Germline V gene lookup returns CDR1 SGHAT and CDR2 FQDESV (reference sequence). The data belong to a study of cytomegalovirus exposure and HLA in healthy donors. Turning to the study itself: HLA-typed donors were the source of approximately 80 million unique TCRs, which an early data release held. General study results and limits: What a later analysis showed was that several of the most significant clusters appeared linked to common viral pathogens.

The sequence was collected from an older woman in good health and CMV-seropositive. Sequenced: PBMCs. The rearrangement joins TRBV11-1 to TRBJ2-6; a possible D gene is TRBD1 (5 bases). The CDR3 region has the DNA TGTGCCAGCAGCTTAGCTGGGGCCAACGGCCTGACTTTC. Translating gives CASSLAGANGLTF.